The present T cell receptor (beta chain) was sequenced within a study of T cell responses to AZD1222 COVID-19 vaccine. Background on the study: Pooling was applied to second doses at about 4 or about 12 weeks. Findings and caveats of the study: Females made up more of the donors, who were largely white British, and clonal diversity may have come out too low. Mapped onto spike, vaccine-associated CD4 TCRs spanned it and were dominant at 160-218 and 743-854. Recipients of two AZD1222 doses showed rising Spike-specific TCR breadth and depth.

A note on this clone: Its antigen remains unknown.

V lost 6 bases and J lost 3, with 16 bases in between. Germline CDR1 is MNHNY and CDR2 is SVGAGI (reference sequence). This CDR3 has 15 amino acids. Profiling relied on immunoSEQ multiplex PCR, and the TCRdb table lists in-frame clones only, not all of them. The data contain under 200,000 clones, approximately 94% of them singletons. The receptor was derived from an adult in good health. The source was peripheral blood, collected on day 0 of AZD1222 vaccination. V usage is TRBV6-6 and J usage is TRBJ2-3; tentatively, D is TRBD2 (5 bases). The DNA for the CDR3 is TGTGCCAGCAGATATAGCGCGGTTAGGACAGATACGCAGTATTTT. It yields the protein CASRYSAVRTDTQYF.